The clone carrying this T cell receptor beta chain was recorded once. Its target is not known. Whoever was chosen for sequencing had shown CD8+CD57+ cell expansion by flow cytometry. This specimen belongs to a study of CD8+CD57+ T cells in acquired aplastic anemia. Across the study: The mean DNA yield obtained from sorted CD4+ and CD8+ cells came to approximately 3 ug.

Study-level findings and limits: Patients and controls shared under 35 CD8+ CDR3 sequences, which appeared highly expressed in patients and within their immunodominant clones.

Researchers used genomic DNA as the template to profile TCR beta VDJ and CDR3. Each CDR3 protein gets one entry after TCRdb re-called the reads with MiXCR. This sample yields more than 150,000 distinct CDR3 sequences, of which less than 60% are seen a single time; under 2% belongs to the top ten. In germline, CDR1 is LNHNV, CDR2 YYDKDF (reference sequence). This CDR3 spans 15 amino acids. The ends were cut back, 0 bases at V and 3 bases at J, with 12 bases in the middle. The chain uses TRBV15 and TRBJ2-7; no clear D. The TCR sequence derives from a human donor with aplastic anemia. Sequenced sample: sorted CD4+, CD8+, or CD8+CD57+ T cells (not recorded which) from PBMCs. CDR3 loop: CATSRDQATHYEQYF. The CDR3, as DNA: TGTGCCACCAGCAGAGATCAGGCCACCCACTACGAGCAGTACTTC.